These 30 T cell receptor beta chains came from one sample sequenced in a study of CD8 T cells in Susac syndrome (dated by TCRdb to between 2018 and 2021). The library came from the immunoSEQ multiplex PCR assay. RNA was extracted with the RNeasy kit and roughly 0.5 to 1 ug was reverse transcribed using random hexamers. TCRdb reanalyzed the raw reads on its own, using fastp at Q25 for trimming and MiXCR for clone calling, and kept in-frame beta chains. Rows are combined by CDR3 protein, so each entry shows the most common genes and DNA. The sample has over 70,000 distinct CDR3 sequences on record, about 96% of them singletons. The ten largest clones add up to approximately 0.57% of the sample. The sequenced material came from CD8+ T cells from PBMCs. Every receptor here comes from a human donor with Susac syndrome.

The chain employs TRBV20-1 and TRBJ1-2; the D is unclear. In germline, CDR1 is DFQATT, CDR2 SNEGSKA (reference sequence). CDR3 length equals 13 residues. V was cut by 1 base and J by 8 bases, with 14 bases left in between. Written as DNA, the CDR3 is TGCAGTGCTAGAGGGAGCTCTTCGAGGGGCTACACCTTC. This gives the protein CSARGSSSRGYTF.

V usage is TRBV29-1 and J usage is TRBJ1-2, with D tentatively TRBD1 (5 bases). CDR1 is SQVTM, CDR2 ANQGSEA, per germline. With 7 bases removed from V and 3 bases from J, the gap between germline ends came to 15 bases. This CDR3 has 13 residues. DNA for the CDR3: TGCAGCGGCAAACTCGGGGGTGACTATGGCTACACCTTC. Protein sequence: CSGKLGGDYGYTF. The full variable domain, in which reference TRBV29-1 and TRBJ1-2 provide the parts outside the CDR3, is SAVISQKPSRDICQRGTSLTIQCQVDSQVTMMFWYRQQPGQSLTLIATANQGSEATYESGFVIDKFPISRPNLTFSTLTVSNMSPEDSSIYLCSGKLGGDYGYTFGSGTRLTVV.

V is TRBV19 and J is TRBJ2-7; 7 positions match TRBD1. The CDR3 loop spans 17 amino acids. CDR1 LNHDA and CDR2 SQIVND come from the germline V gene (reference sequence). Trimming took 6 bases from V and 8 from J; bases not matched to a gene: 22. The CDR3 here is CASSASTPTGVPMKQYF. The CDR3 region has the DNA TGTGCCAGTAGCGCCTCCACCCCAACAGGGGTCCCGATGAAGCAGTACTTC.

About this clonotype itself: Its ends do not fully match the called genes, so a read error is possible. The gene calls are TRBV18 and TRBJ1-2; a weak D match, TRBD1 (6 bases). The CDR3 extends over 14 amino acids. Germline values: CDR1 KGHSH, CDR2 LQKENI. CDR3 nucleotide sequence: TGTGCCAGCTCACCGTTAGACAGGAACTCTGGCTACACCTTC. Residues: CASSPLDRNSGYTF.

The chain has TRBV20-1 and TRBJ2-7; 9 bases are a match to TRBD1. After removal of 7 bases from V and 1 base from J, the junction contained 17 bases not matched to a gene. CDR3 size: 17 residues. Per germline, CDR1 DFQATT and CDR2 SNEGSKA (reference sequence). CDR3 DNA sequence: TGCAGTGGGTGGTCTAACAGGGGGCACTCCCTTTCCTACGAGCAGTACTTC. Protein: CSGWSNRGHSLSYEQYF.

This rearrangement joins TRBV12-3 or TRBV12-4 to TRBJ1-2, with TRBD1 as a possible D gene (5 bases). CDR3 length equals 12 residues. The V end was cut by 4 bases, the J end by 8 bases, with 11 bases between. The chain's CDR3 is CASSWGGDGYTF. As DNA, the CDR3 is TGTGCCAGCAGTTGGGGGGGTGACGGCTACACCTTC.

V gene TRBV13 combines with J gene TRBJ2-5; TRBD2 is a possible D gene (6 bases). Germline V gene sequence: CDR1 PRHDT, CDR2 FYEKMQ (reference sequence). The CDR3 totals 14 residues. Trimming removed 5 bases from V and 7 bases from J, with 17 bases in between. CDR3 loop: CASSQRDSARTQYF. CDR3 sequence (DNA): TGTGCCAGCAGCCAGAGGGACTCCGCCCGGACCCAGTACTTC.

The chain employs TRBV6-1 and TRBJ1-3; D might be TRBD1 (6 bases). Germline V gene data show CDR1 as MNHNS and CDR2 as SASEGT. The V gene lost 7 bases and the J gene lost 2 bases, with 27 bases spanning the gap. The CDR3 runs 19 residues. CDR3: CASISGQTLIRGAGNTIYF. CDR3 bases: TGTGCCAGCATCTCTGGACAGACCCTAATAAGGGGAGCTGGAAACACCATATATTTT.

The table lists this clonotype with a count of one. V is TRBV13 and J is TRBJ2-7; D uncertain. The germline V gene encodes CDR1 PRHDT and CDR2 FYEKMQ (reference sequence). With 0 bases removed from V and 0 bases from J, the gap between germline ends came to 9 bases. The CDR3 has 15 residues. CDR3 region: CASSLGGESSYEQYF. CDR3 in DNA: TGTGCCAGCAGCTTAGGGGGCGAAAGCTCCTACGAGCAGTACTTC.

This rearrangement joins TRBV29-1 to TRBJ2-1; the D gene could be TRBD1 or TRBD2 (5 bases each). The CDR3 has 16 amino acids. Trimming stripped 2 bases from V and 6 bases from J, with 20 bases between. Germline CDR1 is SQVTM and CDR2 is ANQGSEA. The CDR3 coding sequence is TGCAGCGTTGAAACTACCGGGGTCGAGAGGGGCAATGAGCAGTTCTTC. Translated: CSVETTGVERGNEQFF.

The J gene is TRBJ1-6, the V gene TRBV7-2; a weak D match, TRBD1 (6 bases). Germline V gene lookup returns CDR1 SGHTA and CDR2 FQGNSA. There are 13 residues in the CDR3. V lost 8 bases and J lost 6, with 11 bases in between. The CDR3 DNA reads TGTGCCAGCGCCCAGGGGCGTAATTCACCCCTCCACTTT. Its translation is CASAQGRNSPLHF.

This rearrangement joins TRBV20-1 to TRBJ2-7, with 7 bases matching TRBD1. The CDR3 has 15 residues. J gave up 1 base and V 0 bases, and 6 bases lay outside the gene matches. The germline CDR1 and CDR2 sequences are DFQATT and SNEGSKA (reference sequence). The CDR3 region is CSARDQAGGSYEQYF. For the CDR3, the DNA is TGCAGTGCTAGAGATCAGGCAGGGGGATCCTACGAGCAGTACTTC.

The V and J genes are TRBV15 and TRBJ2-3, with a possible D match to TRBD2 (5 bases). Germline CDR1 and CDR2: LNHNV and YYDKDF (reference sequence). The CDR3 loop spans 13 amino acids. V lost 0 bases to trimming and J lost 9 bases, with 10 bases between them. The CDR3 region has the DNA TGTGCCACCAGCAGAGAGGGGAGCGACACGCAGTATTTT. This gives the protein CATSREGSDTQYF.

The genes are TRBV28 and TRBJ2-7, with TRBD1 matching 9 bases. J lost 5 bases, V lost 6 bases, and 5 bases had no gene match. The CDR3 runs to 13 residues. Germline CDR1 is MDHEN and CDR2 is SYDVKM. The CDR3 sequence: CASSGQGSHEQYF. Written as DNA, the CDR3 is TGTGCCAGCAGCGGACAGGGGAGCCACGAGCAGTACTTC.

The rearrangement joins TRBV15 to TRBJ1-5; weak D call: TRBD1 (5 bases). CDR1 and CDR2 (germline): LNHNV, YYDKDF (reference sequence). The CDR3 has 14 amino acids. Deletions cut 1 base from V and 7 bases from J, with 11 bases between. The DNA of the CDR3 is TGTGCCACCAGCAGAGGGGGGACTAAGCAGCCCCAGCATTTT. It codes for CATSRGGTKQPQHF.

J is TRBJ1-1 and V is TRBV6-2 or TRBV6-3; the D is unclear. The germline gives CDR1 MNHEY, CDR2 SVGEGT. The V end was cut by 10 bases, the J end by 10 bases, with 22 bases between. The CDR3 is made up of 13 amino acids. The CDR3 region is CATQPGPPPGAFF. CDR3 DNA: TGTGCCACCCAACCGGGTCCTCCTCCGGGAGCTTTCTTT.

This chain links TRBV9 with TRBJ2-5, with D perhaps TRBD1 (5 bases). Germline CDR1 is SGDLS and CDR2 is YYNGEE. The CDR3 covers 15 residues. The germline V and J ends were trimmed by 2 bases and 2 bases, with 13 bases remaining between them. DNA of the CDR3: TGTGCCAGCAGCGTTTGGGCCAGGGTACAAGAGACCCAGTACTTC. Translating gives CASSVWARVQETQYF.

A remark on this clonotype: One junction end does not reproduce the germline sequence, and a read error may be involved. The V call is TRBV7-7, the J call TRBJ2-5, with a tentative D call TRBD2 (5 bases). Germline CDR1 is SSHAT and CDR2 is FNYEAQ (reference sequence). The CDR3 is 14 residues long. The chain's CDR3 is CASSLAGGGETQYF. The CDR3 DNA is TGTGCTAGCAGCTTAGCAGGAGGAGGAGAGACCCAGTACTTC. The variable domain in full, completed from reference TRBV7-7 and TRBJ2-5, reads GAGVSQSPRYKVTKRGQDVTLRCDPISSHATLYWYQQALGQGPEFLTYFNYEAQPDKSGLPSDRFSAERPEGSISTLTIQRTEQRDSAMYRCASSLAGGGETQYFGPGTRLLVL.

This rearrangement joins TRBV20-1 to TRBJ1-6; D possibly corresponds to TRBD1 (6 bases). The CDR3 covers 17 residues. The V gene's germline CDR1 is DFQATT and CDR2 SNEGSKA (reference sequence). Trimming left V 1 base short and J 6 bases short, with 19 bases between. The CDR3: CSARAPDRGLLNSPLHF. The DNA of the CDR3 is TGCAGTGCTAGAGCTCCGGACAGAGGGTTACTTAATTCACCCCTCCACTTT.

J is TRBJ1-2 and V is TRBV25-1; 9 nucleotides agree with TRBD1. CDR3 size: 17 residues. The germline V gene has CDR1 MGHDK and CDR2 SYGVNS. Trimming cost V 3 bases and J 3 bases; bases outside gene matches: 11. Written as DNA, the CDR3 is TGTGCCAGCAGTGACCCTGGACAGGGGATTGTTGACTATGGCTACACCTTC. The encoded protein is CASSDPGQGIVDYGYTF.

The chain recombines TRBV6-6 with TRBJ2-1; D is uncertain. Trimming took off 1 base at V and 6 bases at J, with 4 bases between the two ends. This CDR3 is built from 12 residues. The germline gives CDR1 MNHNY, CDR2 SVGAGI (reference sequence). CDR3 amino acids: CASSYLGNEQFF. CDR3 nucleotide sequence: TGTGCCAGCAGTTACTTGGGCAATGAGCAGTTCTTC.

This clonotype has only a few counts. The rearrangement links TRBV14 to TRBJ1-6; 10 positions match TRBD1. The CDR3 loop spans 13 amino acids. V lost 6 bases to trimming and J lost 10 bases; unmatched junction nucleotides: 3. Germline CDR1 is SGHDN and CDR2 is FVKESK. The CDR3 DNA is TGTGCCAGCAGTGGGACAGGGGTCTCACCCCTCCACTTT. As protein: CASSGTGVSPLHF.

The chain combines TRBV6-5 with TRBJ2-5; weak D call: TRBD1 (6 bases). The germline V gene has CDR1 MNHEY and CDR2 SVGAGI. The V and J ends lost 1 base and 2 bases respectively, with 8 bases between them. The CDR3 is 14 residues long. In DNA form, the CDR3 reads TGTGCCAGCAGTTACTACCAGGGGCAAGAGACCCAGTACTTC. Translated, it gives CASSYYQGQETQYF.

This rearrangement joins TRBV9 to TRBJ2-1; D unclear. Germline CDR1 is SGDLS and CDR2 is YYNGEE. Trimming left V 0 bases short and J 6 bases short, with 10 bases between. This CDR3 contains 14 residues. As DNA, the CDR3 is TGTGCCAGCAGCGTAGCGGCCCAAGGCAATGAGCAGTTCTTC. This encodes CASSVAAQGNEQFF.

The chain carries TRBV14 and TRBJ2-3; D unresolved. V lost 0 bases to trimming and J lost 6 bases, with 7 bases between them. The CDR3 loop spans 13 amino acids. Germline values: CDR1 SGHDN, CDR2 FVKESK. This chain's CDR3 is CASSQDTRDTQYF. In nucleotides, the CDR3 is TGTGCCAGCAGCCAAGATACGAGGGATACGCAGTATTTT.

This chain connects TRBV6-5 to TRBJ1-6, with TRBD1 identical over 7 bases. The germline CDR1 and CDR2 sequences are MNHEY and SVGAGI. V dropped 5 bases and J dropped 10; count of bases not matched to a gene: 8. The CDR3 sequence is 14 residues long. CDR3 protein: CASSATGSVSPLHF. CDR3 sequence (DNA): TGTGCCAGCAGTGCGACAGGGTCTGTCTCACCCCTCCACTTT.

The chain is built from TRBV13 and TRBJ2-5; 8 bases are a match to TRBD2. V dropped 5 bases and J dropped 1; count of bases not matched to a gene: 9. CDR3 size: 16 residues. Germline V gene sequence: CDR1 PRHDT, CDR2 FYEKMQ (reference sequence). The DNA of the CDR3 is TGTGCCAGCAGCATCTATAGCGGGGCCCTCCAAGAGACCCAGTACTTC. This translates into CASSIYSGALQETQYF. The complete variable domain, with remaining parts taken from reference TRBV13 and TRBJ2-5, reads AAGVIQSPRHLIKEKRETATLKCYPIPRHDTVYWYQQGPGQDPQFLISFYEKMQSDKGSIPDRFSAQQFSDYHSELNMSSLELGDSALYFCASSIYSGALQETQYFGPGTRLLVL.

For the CDR3, the DNA is TGTGCCAGCAGCCACCTCACCGGGGGAGAGGAGACCCAGTACTTC. This translates into CASSHLTGGEETQYF. The chain joins TRBV5-4 to TRBJ2-5, with a tentative D call TRBD2 (6 bases). Germline CDR1 is SGHNT and CDR2 is YYREEE (reference sequence). The CDR3 is 15 amino acids. The V end was cut by 4 bases, the J end by 5 bases, with 18 bases between.

CDR3 in amino acids: CSARGGAGYGYTF. The CDR3 DNA follows: TGCAGTGCTAGAGGGGGCGCAGGCTATGGCTACACCTTC. The chain carries TRBV20-1 and TRBJ1-2; D perhaps matches TRBD1 (5 bases). The ends were cut back, 1 base at V and 4 bases at J, with 10 bases in the middle. The length of the CDR3 is 13 residues. Germline V gene lookup returns CDR1 DFQATT and CDR2 SNEGSKA (reference sequence).

The genes are TRBV7-2 and TRBJ2-6; D unclear. This CDR3 is built from 14 residues. V lost 5 bases, J lost 0 bases, and 5 bases lay in between. The germline CDR1 and CDR2 sequences are SGHTA and FQGNSA. CDR3 in amino acids: CASSRLSGANVLTF. The DNA for the CDR3 is TGTGCCAGCAGCCGCCTCTCTGGGGCCAACGTCCTGACTTTC.